This TCR gamma chain was retrieved from a study of Vγ9Vδ2 T cells in congenital toxoplasmosis (dated by TCRdb to the early 2020s). Turning to the overall study: The diagnosis of congenital toxoplasmosis relied on IgG, IgM and IgA serology, Western blot and an in-house interferon-gamma release assay. In this study, researchers looked at the gamma and delta chain CDR3 repertoires of sorted blood gammadelta T cells, comparing infants congenitally infected with T. gondii against uninfected infants. Infant repertoires were sequenced at 2 months after birth and at 1 year of age. TCR sequencing was performed on about 5 infected and ten to eleven uninfected infants at 2 months and on 3 infected and 4 uninfected infants at 1 year. General conclusions and limits of the study: Two months was the earliest age with enough suitable sample material for TCR repertoire analysis, so newborn repertoires were not sequenced. At 1 year of age, repertoire differences between infected and uninfected infants were less clear than at 2 months. Among approximately 2-month-old infants, germline-encoded fetal-type TRDV2 CDR3 sequences seemed to show up more often in infected than in uninfected infants, which suggests an in utero expansion footprint. At 2 months, infected infants appeared to have fewer N additions in TRGV9 and TRDV2 CDR3s than uninfected infants, particularly in TRDV2-TRDJ1 sequences. A public TRGV9 clonotype was highly prevalent in both infected and uninfected infants.

Clipping removes 8 bases from V and 0 bases from J, with 4 as the unmatched junction base count. Measured from the cysteine to the phenylalanine, the CDR3 is 14 residues long. Here the CDR3 DNA is all that survives: 42 bases in frame from base 1. The same treatment, consisting of spiramycin and/or pyrimethamine plus sulfadiazine plus folinic acid, was given to mothers of infected and uninfected infants alike. All infants, infected and uninfected, were born by term delivery after more than 37 weeks of gestation. Around 0.94 mL of blood was used to isolate PBMCs by Lymphoprep gradient centrifugation, after which the PBMCs were cryopreserved in liquid nitrogen and shipped to Belgium. Thawed PBMCs were labeled with Zombie NIR viability dye and stained with CD3, TCR gammadelta, Vgamma9 and Vdelta2 antibodies. Sorting of CD3+ TCRgammadelta+ T cells was performed on a FACSAria III, with a mean purity of roughly 98%. For each sample, the RNeasy Micro Kit was used to isolate RNA from approximately 10,000 sorted gammadelta T cells. The infants were born to mothers who were enrolled with primary T. gondii infection during pregnancy. Infant peripheral blood was collected at an outpatient microbiology and virology center in Pavia, Italy.

cDNA was made by template-switch reverse transcription with TRGC- and TRDC-specific primers in one tube, using SuperScript II. The TRGC primer was designed so that it would bind both of the constant genes TRGC1 and TRGC2. The KAPA Real-Time Library Amplification Kit was used for TRG and TRD amplification, and AMPure XP bead purification was performed between steps. Index PCR with the Nextera XT Index Kit was used to add Illumina sequencing adapters. An Illumina MiSeq running the V2 300 kit was used to sequence the TRG and TRD amplicons, producing 150 bp paired-end reads. As for the original processing: Before any further analysis, FastQC version 0.11.8 was used to assess read quality. Reads were aligned to GenBank TRG or TRD reference genes, and CDR3 sequences were built with MiXCR version 3.0.3. MiXCR defaults were kept, except that TRDD gene segments were assembled using 3 rather than 5 consecutive nucleotides. VDJtools version 1.2.1 calculated N additions, CDR3 length, J segment length and clonotype sharing between samples. Out-of-frame CDR3 sequences and those containing stop codons were excluded from analysis. Infant repertoires were compared for overlap with previously published fetal, cord blood and adult blood Vgamma9Vdelta2 repertoires. TCRdb called clones afresh from the public reads with CATT; identical DNA rows were later merged. What appears here as the V and J calls and clone size reflects TCRdb's work, not the paper's. Within this sample are roughly 250 gamma-chain clones, with roughly two fifths of them counted one time only. About two thirds of the sample is taken by the ten largest.

In this sample, this clone turned up a few times. Its antigen has not been determined. The TCRdb protein, from a much larger clone, departs from this DNA's translation at residue 6, likely by read error; the protein shown derives from the DNA. Source material: gamma-delta T cells from blood. Recombination joined TRGV10 with TRGJP1. TRGV10 is treated as an ORF (open reading frame) with a function not yet certain. This TCR was recovered from a child younger than 10 born to a mother with Toxoplasma gondii infection during pregnancy, either congenitally infected or uninfected (not recorded which). The encoded CDR3 is CAAWDHTTGWFKIF. The bases are TGTGCTGCGTGGGATCATACCACTGGTTGGTTCAAGATATTT.